This TCR beta chain was documented in a study of cytomegalovirus exposure and HLA in healthy donors (dated by TCRdb to about 2017). Describing the broader study: An earlier analysis of approximately 640 of the donors reported about 250 Gb of sequence data and 117 million unique TCR beta sequences from around 200 million T cells. In the later analysis, no new phenotypic data were used to find candidate immune exposures; instead, reliance was placed on TCR beta sequences and their occurrence across donors. An earlier analysis of approximately 500 of the donors applied high-throughput TCR beta sequencing to assess whether each TCR beta V gene segment acted as functional or pseudogenic. HLA typing included class I and class II loci at four-digit resolution. Typing coverage differed by locus: A, B, C, DRB1 and DQB1 were typed in roughly 629-630 donors, DQA1 in around 500, DPA1 in 600 to 610, and DPB1 in 472. An early release covering roughly 640 HLA-typed donors comprised approximately 300 gigabases of sequencing data and 85 million or so unique TCR sequences. Among the roughly 390 genotyped donors, around 81% belonged to the genetic ancestry cluster associated with self-reported Caucasian donors. In a later genetic analysis, genome-wide SNP genotypes for about 65% of the roughly 700 donors were used, and that subset was treated as a discovery cohort. Using immunosequencing, the study profiled T cell repertoires from 666 subjects and related those repertoires to cytomegalovirus serostatus. Every discovery cohort repertoire had been produced on one sequencing platform. High-throughput TCR immunosequencing, statistical association of individual TCRs with disease status, and machine learning were combined to predict cytomegalovirus infection status. Donor age, sex, ethnicity and CMV serostatus were compiled together with the repertoire data. A separate validation cohort of 100 to 150 different subjects was used in addition to the roughly 670-subject first cohort. Among some 410 genotyped donors of the cohort, an average of 235,054 unique TCR beta nucleotide sequences were sequenced per donor, 15% to 20% of them non-productive. To study patterns of TCR occurrence, a later analysis re-analyzed previously published TCR beta repertoires from around 670 donors and added high-resolution HLA genotyping. The study aimed to test whether signatures of past pathogen exposure could be identified by cataloging public T cell receptors. Four or five DR-DQ haplotypes were handled as single units for association and clustering because linkage in the cohort was strong.

Points on this clone: This receptor's antigen is unknown. No quality values exist for individual bases; no much larger clone is one base distant.

Beyond this particular receptor, the publication reports: Specific HLA alleles were associated with 15,000 to 20,000 TCR beta sequences at a false discovery rate of 0.05 in a later analysis. A further reported finding was that TCR beta sequences accurately predicted the HLA-A and HLA-B alleles for most subjects in the first cohort. Because counts were too low, about 18 rarely observed V segments, including chromosome 9 orphons, were left out of the earlier analysis of approximately 500 of the donors. Cytomegalovirus status was reported to be diagnosed by the classifier with high specificity and sensitivity in both the original and validation cohorts. CMV serostatus was the only immune exposure information available for the cohort. Most TCR sequences were observed very rarely across donors, whereas some public TCRs were present in many individuals. A later analysis found that TCR association rates varied across HLA loci, with DRB1 alleles showing the most associated TCRs and HLA-C alleles the fewest. In a later analysis, several top co-occurrence clusters were reported to appear linked to parvovirus B19, influenza, CMV and Epstein-Barr virus. In vitro tests confirmed that three of the cytomegalovirus-associated TCR beta chains recognize cytomegalovirus antigens. A group of highly shared sequence variants was considered likely to be a technical artifact of the sequencing pipeline. Compared with equally common non-associated chains, HLA-associated TCR beta chains in a later analysis were more clonally expanded and had lower generation probabilities. In this cohort, only TCR beta chains were sequenced, and detectable features were limited by the absence of alpha or paired-chain data. Correlated functional status among segregating V segments might be attributable to linkage disequilibrium, but an unknown experimental factor could not be ruled out. Because HLA typing was missing for some donors at each locus, association tests included only the typed subset. A later analysis found that most CMV-associated TCR beta chains appeared HLA-restricted, with HLA associations seemingly driven largely by CMV exposure. Broadly in line with IMGT annotations, most TCR beta V segments showed up in productive rearrangements about 87% or about 30% of the time in an earlier analysis of several hundred of the donors. The authors suggested that the approach could potentially be generalized to other disease states and immunological phenotypes. Presence/absence analyses assumed roughly uniform sequencing depth across donors, an assumption that may not hold. A later genetic analysis associated a missense DCLRE1C variant with V-gene and J-gene trimming of TCR beta chains, and an independent cohort replicated the association. When HLA alleles, especially DR and DQ, strongly co-occurred, TCR associations were difficult to assign to individual alleles. Because the 87-base-pair reads could not distinguish some IMGT-functional V segments, including TRBV6-2 and TRBV6-3, those segments were excluded. According to a later genetic analysis, donors in an Asian-associated ancestry cluster had fewer N-insertions in productive TCRs than the approximately 700-donor mean. In the study, about 150 TCR beta chains were listed as associated with cytomegalovirus.

Library preparation employed the immunoSEQ multiplex PCR assay. For the multiplex PCR, a mixture combining 60 forward primers for TCR Vbeta segments and 13 reverse primers for TCR Jbeta segments was used. The CDR3 region of rearranged TCR beta genes was amplified from genomic DNA with a multiplex PCR assay. The amplified TCR beta libraries were sequenced on the Illumina HiSeq System as 87-base-pair reads. As for the original processing: A later analysis counted about 80 million unique TCR beta chains across the 666 repertoires, and around 9.9 million of these chains were shared by at least two donors. A nearest-neighbor algorithm error-corrected the raw reads and collapsed the reads into unique sequences, merging closely related sequences to remove PCR and sequencing errors. V, D and J gene segments were assigned by aligning CDR3 sequences to IMGT reference sequences. For a sequence to be retained, a match of at least six nucleotides was required to both a V gene segment and a J gene segment. A rearrangement was called productive if the CDR3 had no stop codons and remained in frame with V and J, and every other rearrangement was called non-productive. CDR3 was defined according to IMGT convention as the region running from the second conserved V-encoded cysteine to the conserved J-encoded phenylalanine. Sequences without an unambiguous match to a single V gene segment were excluded from the earlier analysis of about 600 of the donors. In an earlier analysis of several hundred of the donors, a V segment was called functional when productive rearrangements were above 56.7%, and segregating when the standard deviation between donors exceeded 5%. A statistical classification framework was built for diagnosing cytomegalovirus status from the catalog of TCR beta chain sequences. V and J gene assignment, in a later analysis, came from comparing TCR nucleotide sequences with IMGT/GENE-DB human TR gene sequences. The TCRdist pipeline was used in a later analysis to assign CDR3 sequences and most-parsimonious VDJ recombination scenarios. In a later analysis, each TCR beta chain was defined by its CDR3 amino acid sequence together with its V-gene family, and reads lacking a unique V-gene family were excluded. A later analysis removed roughly 590 highly shared, low-generation-probability nucleotide sequences to deal with suspected cross-contamination and a sequencing artifact. A later analysis calculated a clonal expansion index for each public chain from normalized within-repertoire ranks of inferred template counts. In a later analysis, generation probabilities were computed using a VDJ recombination model fitted to out-of-frame rearrangements, and the results were checked against IGoR. A later analysis scored TCR-TCR, TCR-HLA and TCR-CMV co-occurrence with hypergeometric tests, applying a repertoire-size bias correction to TCR pairs. In a later analysis, false discovery rates were estimated by permuting HLA or CMV assignments 20 times. In a later analysis, co-occurring TCRs were grouped with DBSCAN, and TCRdist sequence similarity was added when clustering was performed within HLA-allele-positive subsets. Co-occurrence clustering excluded repertoires with fewer than 30,000 or more than 120,000 public chains, plus five with anomalous nucleotide sharing. Drawn from immuneACCESS, this table holds only the in-frame rearrangements with V and J called that TCRdb kept. Clones are partly lost; checked studies trace under half to an unresolved V gene and leave the rest unexplained. That table supplies the V and J calls and clone size; D and trimming were determined from the DNA. The sample table lists 66,000 or so clones, approximately 88% of them with a count of one. Approximately 1.6% of the sample goes to the ten largest clones.

Trimming takes 4 bases off V and 0 bases off J; junction bases not matched to a gene: 4. The CDR1 and CDR2 encoded by the germline V gene (reference sequence) are SGHKS and YYEKEE. The CDR3 has 14 amino acids, counting the end cysteine and phenylalanine. Just the 42-base CDR3 DNA is kept, in frame starting at base 1. The cohort consisted of hundreds of healthy bone marrow donors. At the time of sampling, every cohort member was nominally healthy, though immune exposures that went unrecorded were likely present. The donor tested CMV seropositive and was one of the 289 seropositive cohort members. Every donor gave a peripheral blood sample, and the peripheral blood mononuclear cells from that sample were used for TCR beta sequencing. The Qiagen DNeasy Blood Extraction Kit was used to extract genomic DNA from the blood cell samples.

The V and J segments used are TRBV5-5 and TRBJ2-7, with TRBD1 identical over 7 junction bases. The sequencing input was PBMCs. The TCR sequence derives from a man aged 30 to 39 in good health and CMV-seropositive. The DNA is as follows: TGTGCCAGCAGCCCGACAGGGAGCTCCTACGAGCAGTACTTC. The resulting protein is CASSPTGSSYEQYF.